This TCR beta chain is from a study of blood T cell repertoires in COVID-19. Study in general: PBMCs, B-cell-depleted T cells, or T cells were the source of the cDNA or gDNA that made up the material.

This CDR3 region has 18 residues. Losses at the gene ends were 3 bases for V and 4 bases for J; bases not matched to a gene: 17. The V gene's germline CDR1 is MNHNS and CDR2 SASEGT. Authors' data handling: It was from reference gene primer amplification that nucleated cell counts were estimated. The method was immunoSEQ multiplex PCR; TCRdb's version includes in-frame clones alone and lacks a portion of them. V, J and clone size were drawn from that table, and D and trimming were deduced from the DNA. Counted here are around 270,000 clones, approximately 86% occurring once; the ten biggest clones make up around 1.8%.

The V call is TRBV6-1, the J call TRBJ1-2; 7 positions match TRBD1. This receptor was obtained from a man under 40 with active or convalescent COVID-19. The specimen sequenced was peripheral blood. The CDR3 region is CASSDIQGPRGRAYGYTF. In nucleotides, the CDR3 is TGTGCCAGCAGTGACATCCAGGGTCCAAGGGGGCGCGCCTATGGCTACACCTTC.